Below, 30 T cell receptor beta chains from the same sample are listed, as sequenced in a study of regulatory T cells in long-lasting Graves disease. Time point given: persistent/refractory GD, antithyroid drugs over 5 years with positive TRAb. The TCR library used RNA extracted from PBMCs. The authors built TCR beta libraries using iRepertoire HTBI primers and Arm-PCR of CDR3 regions. TCRdb re-called the multiplex PCR reads through MiXCR, storing one row per CDR3 protein. This table has about 660,000 distinct CDR3 sequences, about 30% appearing once. Sequencing used peripheral blood mononuclear cells (PBMCs), obtained when the disease was refractory, from a patient treated with antithyroid drugs. Receptors were obtained from a female donor with Graves disease.

The gene calls are TRBV30 and TRBJ1-6; 9 bases line up with TRBD1. The germline gives CDR1 GTSNPN, CDR2 SVGIG (reference sequence). The CDR3 length is 15 residues. J gave up 10 bases and V 1 base, and 8 bases lay outside the gene matches. CDR3 residues: CAWSARDRVSSPLHF. The CDR3, as DNA: TGTGCCTGGAGTGCCCGGGACAGGGTGAGCTCACCCCTCCACTTT.

This clonotype was picked up a small number of times. The chain links TRBV20-1 to TRBJ1-4; maybe TRBD1 (5 bases). In germline, CDR1 is DFQATT, CDR2 SNEGSKA (reference sequence). This CDR3 region has 16 residues. V was pared by 0 bases and J by 5 bases, with 16 bases between. CDR3 sequence (DNA): TGCAGTGCTAGAGAACACCCGGCCAGGGACAATGAAAAACTGTTTTTT. Amino acids: CSAREHPARDNEKLFF.

This clonotype was counted only a few times. The V call is TRBV6-1, the J call TRBJ1-5; D gene unclear. The CDR3 is 14 amino acids. Trimming removed 4 bases at V and 0 bases at J, with 7 bases between. CDR1 MNHNS and CDR2 SASEGT come from the germline V gene. The CDR3 region is CASSVDYSNQPQHF. The DNA of the CDR3 is TGTGCCAGCAGTGTGGACTATAGCAATCAGCCCCAGCATTTT.

This clonotype was seen only a few times. The chain employs TRBV9 and TRBJ2-7; maybe TRBD2 (5 bases). The CDR3 is 12 amino acids. Looked up from germline, CDR1 is SGDLS and CDR2 is YYNGEE. The V gene lost 0 bases and the J gene lost 6 bases, with 7 bases spanning the gap. The CDR3 DNA reads as TGTGCCAGCAGCGTAGGGACTTCCGAGCAGTACTTC. It specifies CASSVGTSEQYF.

As for this clonotype: A much larger clone sits a single nucleotide away, making a read error possible. The V gene is TRBV12-3 or TRBV12-4, the J gene TRBJ2-7; maybe TRBD1 (6 bases). This CDR3 is 15 amino acids long. The CDR3: CASSLKGGPSHEQYF. As DNA, the CDR3 is TGTGCCAGCAGTTTAAAAGGGGGTCCCTCCCACGAGCAGTACTTC.

This clonotype came up a few times. Here the CDR3 DNA reads TGTGCCAGCAGCTCAGACCTCGGGAATCAGCCCCAGCATTTT. It yields the protein CASSSDLGNQPQHF. The chain recombines TRBV6-1 with TRBJ1-5; D is undetermined. CDR1 and CDR2 from the germline V gene are MNHNS and SASEGT. Deletions cut 6 bases from V and 4 bases from J, with 13 bases between. CDR3 size: 14 residues.

This clonotype was seen a handful of times. V gene TRBV10-3 combines with J gene TRBJ2-7; 11 bases align to TRBD2. The CDR3 runs to 18 residues. CDR1 ENHRY and CDR2 SYGVKD come from the germline V gene. After removal of 3 bases from V and 0 bases from J, the junction contained 10 bases not matched to a gene. The CDR3 spells CAISDLGLAGETSYEQYF. The CDR3 DNA is TGTGCCATCAGTGATCTCGGACTAGCGGGCGAAACCTCCTACGAGCAGTACTTC.

V usage is TRBV10-1 and J usage is TRBJ1-2; no reliable D call. Trimming shortened V by 8 bases and J by 5 bases, and 12 bases separated the two germline ends. Per germline, CDR1 WNHNN and CDR2 SYGVQD (reference sequence). The CDR3 is made up of 12 amino acids. The CDR3 coding sequence is TGCGCCAGCCTGGTGGGAGGGTATGGCTACACCTTC. Translated, it gives CASLVGGYGYTF.

This chain uses TRBV3-1 with TRBJ1-1; no clear D. The CDR3 extends over 18 amino acids. Trimming removed 0 bases at V and 3 bases at J, with 20 bases between. CDR1 is LGHDT and CDR2 is YNNKEL in the germline V gene (reference sequence). CDR3 nucleotides: TGTGCCAGCAGCCAAGAACGGCCCGGTGGGCAGTTCTACACTGAAGCTTTCTTT. Residues: CASSQERPGGQFYTEAFF.

The chain uses TRBV6-1 and TRBJ1-1; D is unclear. This CDR3 contains 14 residues. Trimming removed 7 bases at V and 6 bases at J, with 18 bases between. Germline values: CDR1 MNHNS, CDR2 SASEGT. The CDR3 DNA reads TGTGCCAGCATCCCGGGAGCGGTAATGGCTGAAGCTTTCTTT. This encodes CASIPGAVMAEAFF.

This clonotype was seen more than once but under ten times. The chain couples TRBV24-1 to TRBJ1-1; 7 nucleotides agree with TRBD1. V dropped 9 bases and J dropped 1; count of bases not matched to a gene: 4. This CDR3 contains 13 residues. Per germline, CDR1 KGHDR and CDR2 SFDVKD. CDR3 loop: CATQGGANTEAFF. The CDR3 DNA sequence: TGTGCCACCCAGGGGGGGGCGAACACTGAAGCTTTCTTT.

CDR3 DNA sequence: TGTGCCAGCAGCAGAGAAAGGGCCCTCCACGAGCAGTACTTC. Protein: CASSRERALHEQYF. The rearrangement links TRBV7-2 to TRBJ2-7; no reliable D call. The germline V and J ends were trimmed by 5 bases and 5 bases, with 16 bases remaining between them. Germline values: CDR1 SGHTA, CDR2 FQGNSA. CDR3 size: 14 residues.

The gene calls are TRBV2 and TRBJ1-3; D ambiguous. With 4 bases removed from V and 0 bases from J, the gap between germline ends came to 13 bases. Looked up from germline, CDR1 is SNHLY and CDR2 is FYNNEI. The CDR3 has 16 amino acids. CDR3 sequence: CASSGPGASSGNTIYF. The CDR3 region has the DNA TGTGCCAGCAGTGGGCCAGGAGCGAGCTCTGGAAACACCATATATTTT.

The chain joins TRBV3-1 to TRBJ2-5, with TRBD2 matching 7 bases. The germline V gene encodes CDR1 LGHDT and CDR2 YNNKEL (reference sequence). J lost 4 bases, V lost 0 bases, and 5 bases had no gene match. The CDR3 length is 15 residues. CDR3 nucleotides: TGTGCCAGCAGCCAAGATTCTGTAGCGGGAGAGACCCAGTACTTC. Residues: CASSQDSVAGETQYF.

V is TRBV4-1 and J is TRBJ1-1, with D hard to call. The length of the CDR3 is 13 residues. Deletions cut 0 bases from V and 8 bases from J, with 10 bases between. Germline CDR1 is MGHRA and CDR2 is YSYEKL. The CDR3 loop reads CASSQDLGGEAFF. The CDR3 DNA is TGCGCCAGCAGCCAAGATCTAGGTGGAGAAGCTTTCTTT.

This clonotype was counted only a few times. The rearrangement uses TRBV30 and TRBJ2-5, with 10 positions matching TRBD1. Looked up from germline, CDR1 is GTSNPN and CDR2 is SVGIG (reference sequence). The CDR3 length is 15 residues. V shed 0 bases, J shed 4 bases, and the junction held 5 bases outside the gene matches. The DNA of the CDR3 is TGTGCCTGGAGTGTACCGGGACAGGGGAGAGAGACCCAGTACTTC. Amino acids: CAWSVPGQGRETQYF.

This sequence joins TRBV20-1 and TRBJ2-7; D not resolved. Germline V gene lookup returns CDR1 DFQATT and CDR2 SNEGSKA (reference sequence). Deletions cut 6 bases from V and 3 bases from J, with 15 bases between. The CDR3 runs 13 residues. CDR3 DNA: TGCAGTGCGTATGGGGATTACCGCTACGAGCAGTACTTC. Translation gives CSAYGDYRYEQYF.

A word on this clonotype: A read error may be the cause here, since a much bigger clone is one base away. The V and J genes are TRBV15 and TRBJ1-2; D not resolved. This CDR3 comprises 14 residues. CDR1 and CDR2 (germline): LNHNV, YYDKDF (reference sequence). CDR3 region: CATSRGGIGYGHTF. The CDR3 DNA follows: TGTGCCACCAGCAGAGGAGGAATAGGCTATGGCCACACCTTC.

In this sample, this clonotype turned up many times. The chain uses TRBV28 and TRBJ1-5; D unresolved. This CDR3 has 15 residues. V lost 3 bases and J 7 bases, leaving 16 bases between the germline ends. CDR1 MDHEN and CDR2 SYDVKM come from the germline V gene. CDR3 amino acids: CASSFPPWGKQPQHF. CDR3 bases: TGTGCCAGCAGTTTCCCCCCCTGGGGTAAACAGCCCCAGCATTTT.

Only one count was recorded for this clonotype. The rearrangement joins TRBV9 to TRBJ2-2, with D tentatively TRBD2 (5 bases). The CDR3 runs to 13 residues. Germline assignment: CDR1 SGDLS and CDR2 YYNGEE. Trimming took off 2 bases at V and 5 bases at J, with 7 bases between the two ends. The CDR3 protein is CASSVTGTGELFF. The CDR3 nucleotides read TGTGCCAGCAGCGTTACGGGAACCGGGGAGCTGTTTTTT.

The chain uses TRBV20-1 and TRBJ1-5, with 7 bases fitting TRBD1. This CDR3 is 15 amino acids long. The V gene's germline CDR1 is DFQATT and CDR2 SNEGSKA (reference sequence). J was trimmed by 7 bases and V by 5 bases; bases with no gene match: 14. Here the CDR3 DNA reads TGCAGTGCTGGGGGCGGGCAGGGGGAGAACCAGCCCCAGCATTTT. Translated, it gives CSAGGGQGENQPQHF.

The chain combines TRBV5-1 with TRBJ2-7; 9 bases are shared with TRBD2. The germline V gene has CDR1 SGHRS and CDR2 YFSETQ. Trimming took 4 bases from V and 0 from J; bases not matched to a gene: 8. The CDR3 covers 16 residues. The CDR3 nucleotides read TGCGCCAGCAGCAAATCTTCGACTAGCGGCTCCTACGAGCAGTACTTC. As protein: CASSKSSTSGSYEQYF.

This clonotype was detected only a few times. V usage is TRBV6-2 or TRBV6-3 and J usage is TRBJ1-1; D is perhaps TRBD1 (5 bases). The CDR3 spans 17 residues. Germline loops: CDR1 MNHEY, CDR2 SVGEGT. V lost 0 bases and J lost 5, with 19 bases in between. The CDR3 loop is CASSYSGWRGADTEAFF. The CDR3 DNA follows: TGTGCCAGCAGTTACTCGGGTTGGAGGGGCGCGGATACTGAAGCTTTCTTT.

This clonotype was seen at least ten times. The chain has TRBV2 and TRBJ1-4, with no clear D. Germline CDR1 is SNHLY and CDR2 is FYNNEI. The CDR3 loop spans 13 amino acids. The V and J ends lost 6 bases and 11 bases respectively, with 16 bases between them. This CDR3 reads CASRPGPERKLFF. The CDR3 DNA is TGTGCCAGCAGACCGGGCCCCGAGAGGAAACTGTTTTTT. Drawing the rest from reference TRBV2 and TRBJ1-4, the complete variable domain is EPEVTQTPSHQVTQMGQEVILRCVPISNHLYFYWYRQILGQKVEFLVSFYNNEISEKSEIFDDQFSVERPDGSNFTLKIRSTKLEDSAMYFCASRPGPERKLFFGSGTQLSVL.

V is TRBV5-8 and J is TRBJ1-1; D is perhaps TRBD1 (5 bases). Germline V lookup: CDR1 SGHTS, CDR2 YDEGEE. Between the trimmed V and J ends, which lost 2 bases and 1 base, there was a span of 15 bases. This CDR3 has 16 residues. The CDR3 spells CASSLYQGFENTEAFF. CDR3 coding DNA: TGTGCCAGCAGCTTATACCAGGGTTTCGAGAACACTGAAGCTTTCTTT.

The V and J genes are TRBV7-3 and TRBJ2-5; tentatively, D is TRBD1 (5 bases). The CDR3 has 15 residues. Trimming removed 3 bases from V and 4 bases from J, with 15 bases in between. Germline CDR1 and CDR2: SGHTA and FQGTGA. The CDR3 protein is CASSFSGADRETQYF. The CDR3 nucleotides are TGTGCCAGCAGCTTCAGTGGGGCGGACCGAGAGACCCAGTACTTC.

A word on this clonotype: Here the CDR3 omits its conserved ending phenylalanine or tryptophan, so a read error is the likely source. The V call is TRBV27, the J call TRBJ2-7; 11 bases align to TRBD2. CDR1 and CDR2 from the germline V gene are MNHEY and SMNVEV (reference sequence). The V segment lost 5 bases and the J segment 7 bases; nucleotides outside the gene matches: 7. The CDR3 is 14 amino acids. CDR3 loop: CASSQTSGTNEQYL. The CDR3 nucleotides are TGTGCCAGCAGTCAGACTAGCGGGACGAATGAGCAGTACCTC.

J is TRBJ1-2 and V is TRBV29-1, with D uncertain. This CDR3 comprises 12 residues. From germline, CDR1 is SQVTM and CDR2 ANQGSEA. Trimming took off 3 bases at V and 8 bases at J, with 13 bases between the two ends. CDR3 sequence: CSVDSGTVGYTF. CDR3 in DNA: TGCAGCGTTGACTCAGGAACGGTGGGCTACACCTTC.

This clonotype occurred many times. The V call is TRBV9, the J call TRBJ2-2; D ambiguous. V shed 5 bases and J shed 4 bases, with 9 bases lying between them. Germline V gene data show CDR1 as SGDLS and CDR2 as YYNGEE. There are 13 residues in the CDR3. The CDR3 reads CASSVVSTGELFF. The CDR3 region has the DNA TGTGCCAGCAGTGTTGTCTCCACCGGGGAGCTGTTTTTT. The whole variable domain, filled in from reference TRBV9 and TRBJ2-2, reads DSGVTQTPKHLITATGQRVTLRCSPRSGDLSVYWYQQSLDQGLQFLIQYYNGEERAKGNILERFSAQQFPDLHSELNLSSLELGDSALYFCASSVVSTGELFFGEGSRLTVL.

This clonotype occurred a few times. The chain carries TRBV7-3 and TRBJ2-5; no clear D gene. From germline, CDR1 is SGHTA and CDR2 FQGTGA. There are 14 residues in the CDR3. V was clipped by 2 bases and J by 1 base, with 8 bases between them. The CDR3 region has the DNA TGTGCCAGCAGCTTAGGGAAGCTCCAAGAGACCCAGTACTTC. It is translated as CASSLGKLQETQYF. Full variable domain (remainder filled in from reference TRBV7-3 and TRBJ2-5): GAGVSQTPSNKVTEKGKYVELRCDPISGHTALYWYRQSLGQGPEFLIYFQGTGAADDSGLPNDRFFAVRPEGSVSTLKIQRTERGDSAVYLCASSLGKLQETQYFGPGTRLLVL.